Listed here are 30 T cell receptor beta chains from one sample, sequenced in a study of blood T cell repertoires in COVID-19. Data came from immunoSEQ multiplex PCR; TCRdb stores just in-frame clones and leaves some out. The sample records about 190,000 clones, roughly four fifths being singletons. Sample: peripheral blood. The receptors here all came from a woman in her thirties or forties with acute or convalescent COVID-19.

The V gene is TRBV5-8, the J gene TRBJ1-5; a possible D gene is TRBD1 (5 bases). The V end was cut by 5 bases, the J end by 6 bases, with 12 bases between. Germline CDR1 SGHTS, CDR2 YDEGEE. The CDR3 totals 13 residues. For the CDR3, the DNA is TGTGCCAGCAGAAGAACAGGAGCTCAGCCCCAGCATTTT. Residues: CASRRTGAQPQHF. Drawing the rest from reference TRBV5-8 and TRBJ1-5, the complete variable domain is EAGVTQSPTHLIKTRGQQATLRCSPISGHTSVYWYQQALGLGLQFLLWYDEGEERNRGNFPPRFSGRQFPNYSSELNVNALELEDSALYLCASRRTGAQPQHFGDGTRLSIL.

The chain combines TRBV7-8 with TRBJ1-1, with D possibly being TRBD1 (5 bases). V was clipped by 1 base and J by 4 bases, with 13 bases between them. CDR1 and CDR2 (germline): SGHVS, FQNEAQ. CDR3 length: 15 amino acids. DNA for the CDR3: TGTGCCAGCAGCTTAGGGGGGGACTTTGGCACTGAAGCTTTCTTT. This translates into CASSLGGDFGTEAFF.

This chain links TRBV29-1 with TRBJ1-1; D possibly corresponds to TRBD1 (5 bases). Germline assignment: CDR1 SQVTM and CDR2 ANQGSEA. The germline V and J ends were trimmed by 6 bases and 0 bases, with 11 bases remaining between them. The CDR3 extends over 13 amino acids. Here the CDR3 DNA reads TGCAGCGTGGCGGGGCTCCTGAACACTGAAGCTTTCTTT. Residues: CSVAGLLNTEAFF.

The chain is built from TRBV12-3 or TRBV12-4 and TRBJ1-5, with TRBD1 matching 7 bases. This CDR3 spans 13 amino acids. J was trimmed by 5 bases and V by 6 bases; bases with no gene match: 4. Here the CDR3 reads CASSRGQHQPQHF. CDR3 nucleotides: TGTGCCAGCAGCCGGGGACAGCATCAGCCCCAGCATTTT.

This CDR3 is CASSLSVTNEKLFF. In nucleotides, the CDR3 is TGTGCCAGCAGCTTATCCGTTACTAATGAAAAACTGTTTTTT. This chain uses TRBV11-2 with TRBJ1-4; D uncertain. The CDR3 is 14 residues long. Trimming took 2 bases from V and 2 from J, leaving 6 bases between them. Germline CDR1 reads SGHAT; CDR2 reads FQNNGV.

This clone was counted once. The rearrangement links TRBV24-1 to TRBJ2-2, with 10 bases that match TRBD1. Looked up from germline, CDR1 is KGHDR and CDR2 is SFDVKD. CDR3 length equals 17 residues. The V and J ends lost 9 bases and 4 bases, in that order; junction bases with no gene match: 13. The CDR3 loop reads CATSLTRTGGRTGELFF. DNA of the CDR3: TGTGCCACCTCCCTGACACGGACAGGGGGTCGCACCGGGGAGCTGTTTTTT.

This CDR3 is CASSAMTGGVEQFF. The CDR3 DNA sequence: TGTGCCAGCAGCGCGATGACAGGGGGCGTTGAGCAGTTCTTC. This chain connects TRBV7-2 to TRBJ2-1; 10 positions agree with TRBD1. The CDR3 extends over 14 amino acids. J was trimmed by 9 bases and V by 5 bases; bases with no gene match: 7. The germline V gene encodes CDR1 SGHTA and CDR2 FQGNSA.

The V gene is TRBV6-6, the J gene TRBJ2-5; 8 bases align to TRBD2. This CDR3 contains 15 residues. Germline V gene lookup returns CDR1 MNHNY and CDR2 SVGAGI (reference sequence). Trimming removed 5 bases from V and 2 bases from J; junction bases left unmatched: 7. The CDR3 protein is CASSRGGRVQETQYF. The CDR3 nucleotides are TGTGCCAGCAGTCGGGGGGGGCGGGTTCAAGAGACCCAGTACTTC.

This chain connects TRBV6-4 to TRBJ2-1; 7 bases align to TRBD2. V was clipped by 3 bases and J by 2 bases; unmatched bases: 4. CDR1 is MRHNA, CDR2 SNTAGT, per germline. CDR3 length equals 15 residues. CDR3 amino acids: CASSEASGTYNEQFF. The CDR3 coding sequence is TGTGCCAGCAGTGAAGCTAGCGGTACCTACAATGAGCAGTTCTTC.

V is TRBV27 and J is TRBJ1-1, with no clear D. V was clipped by 3 bases and J by 4 bases, with 15 bases between them. The germline V gene encodes CDR1 MNHEY and CDR2 SMNVEV (reference sequence). The CDR3 consists of 15 residues. CDR3 amino acids: CASSFSRISGTEAFF. For the CDR3, the DNA is TGTGCCAGCAGTTTTTCACGAATTTCGGGCACTGAAGCTTTCTTT.

This clone was counted once. CDR3 nucleotides: TGTGCCAGCAGCCCAACGGACAGGGGGCTCACTCGTTATGGCTACACCTTC. Translating it yields CASSPTDRGLTRYGYTF. This rearrangement joins TRBV27 to TRBJ1-2, with 11 bases fitting TRBD1. Germline values: CDR1 MNHEY, CDR2 SMNVEV (reference sequence). V gave up 6 bases and J gave up 5 bases; unmatched junction bases: 14. The CDR3 is made up of 17 amino acids.

The CDR3 here is CASSLGLETDTQYF. The CDR3 nucleotides read TGTGCCAGCAGCTTAGGACTAGAGACAGATACGCAGTATTTT. V usage is TRBV11-3 and J usage is TRBJ2-3; weak D call: TRBD2 (6 bases). The CDR3 runs 14 residues. The germline gives CDR1 SGHNT, CDR2 YENEEA. Trimming pared 1 base from V and 3 bases from J, leaving 8 bases between.

This sequence joins TRBV7-8 and TRBJ2-3, with 9 bases aligning to TRBD2. Per the germline V gene, CDR1 is SGHVS and CDR2 is FQNEAQ. The CDR3 runs 16 residues. With 5 bases clipped from V and 9 bases from J, the junction kept 15 bases outside the gene matches. Written as DNA, the CDR3 is TGTGCCAGCAGCCCCACGTCAGCGGGGGGAGCAGGGACGCAGTATTTT. Translation gives CASSPTSAGGAGTQYF.

The chain combines TRBV7-2 with TRBJ2-7; 7 nucleotides match TRBD1. V dropped 1 base and J dropped 5; count of bases not matched to a gene: 8. The CDR3 runs to 15 residues. Germline loops: CDR1 SGHTA, CDR2 FQGNSA. The CDR3 sequence: CASSLEDRAIHEQYF. For the CDR3, the DNA is TGTGCCAGCAGCTTAGAAGACAGGGCGATACACGAGCAGTACTTC.

J is TRBJ1-6 and V is TRBV9; D gene unclear. CDR3 length: 12 residues. V was cut by 0 bases and J by 9 bases, with 4 bases left in between. Germline V gene data show CDR1 as SGDLS and CDR2 as YYNGEE. In DNA, the CDR3 is TGTGCCAGCAGCGTAGAGAGTTCACCCCTCCACTTT. Protein sequence: CASSVESSPLHF.

V is TRBV27 and J is TRBJ2-7; 7 nucleotides agree with TRBD1. V was pared by 6 bases and J by 2 bases, with 10 bases of the junction left unmatched. The germline V gene encodes CDR1 MNHEY and CDR2 SMNVEV (reference sequence). This CDR3 contains 15 residues. CDR3 residues: CASSSSGQETYEQYF. CDR3 DNA sequence: TGTGCCAGCAGCTCCTCTGGACAGGAAACCTACGAGCAGTACTTC.

The rearrangement uses TRBV5-6 and TRBJ1-5; 7 bases fit TRBD1. The CDR3 length is 14 residues. The V gene's germline CDR1 is SGHDT and CDR2 YYEEEE. V shed 4 bases and J 4 bases; nucleotides not matched to a gene: 5. The CDR3 nucleotides read TGTGCCAGCAGCAAGGGACAGCTAAATCAGCCCCAGCATTTT. Amino acid sequence: CASSKGQLNQPQHF.

The V gene is TRBV28, the J gene TRBJ2-2; D gene unclear. The CDR3 is made up of 13 amino acids. V shed 0 bases and J shed 4 bases, with 3 bases lying between them. CDR1 is MDHEN, CDR2 SYDVKM, per germline. DNA for the CDR3: TGTGCCAGCAGTTTATGGGCCACCGGGGAGCTGTTTTTT. It codes for CASSLWATGELFF.

V usage is TRBV2 and J usage is TRBJ2-2, with a possible D match to TRBD1 (6 bases). The CDR3 is 15 residues long. Germline V gives CDR1 SNHLY, CDR2 FYNNEI. V dropped 8 bases and J dropped 1 base, with 14 bases sitting between them. This CDR3 reads CASQLEGVNTGELFF. The DNA of the CDR3 is TGTGCCAGCCAACTTGAGGGGGTGAACACCGGGGAGCTGTTTTTT.

This clone was detected a few times. The rearrangement uses TRBV29-1 and TRBJ1-2, with 10 positions matching TRBD1. This CDR3 is 12 amino acids long. Germline assignment: CDR1 SQVTM and CDR2 ANQGSEA. The V and J ends lost 3 bases and 8 bases, in that order; junction bases with no gene match: 3. CDR3 in DNA: TGCAGCGTTGAGACAGGGGGCGGGGGCTACACCTTC. As protein: CSVETGGGGYTF.

The V call is TRBV7-2, the J call TRBJ2-2; perhaps TRBD1 as D (6 bases). The CDR3 is made up of 15 amino acids. The germline CDR1 and CDR2 sequences are SGHTA and FQGNSA. V lost 4 bases, J lost 4 bases, and 13 bases lay in between. CDR3 amino acids: CASSSSQGFTGELFF. DNA for the CDR3: TGTGCCAGCAGCTCATCCCAGGGGTTCACCGGGGAGCTGTTTTTT. Combining the CDR3 with reference TRBV7-2 and TRBJ2-2 gives the whole variable domain GAGVSQSPSNKVTEKGKDVELRCDPISGHTALYWYRQSLGQGLEFLIYFQGNSAPDKSGLPSDRFSAERTGGSVSTLTIQRTQQEDSAVYLCASSSSQGFTGELFFGEGSRLTVL.

V usage is TRBV6-6 and J usage is TRBJ1-2; TRBD1 agrees at 9 bases. With V trimmed by 5 bases and J by 6 bases, 4 bases remained unmatched. The CDR3 runs 13 residues. The germline gives CDR1 MNHNY, CDR2 SVGAGI (reference sequence). CDR3 residues: CASSDRTGDGYTF. The CDR3 DNA follows: TGTGCCAGCAGTGATCGGACAGGGGATGGCTACACCTTC.

The V and J genes are TRBV7-9 and TRBJ1-1; D is possibly TRBD1 (6 bases). CDR1 SEHNR and CDR2 FQNEAQ come from the germline V gene (reference sequence). The CDR3 runs 14 residues. V dropped 5 bases and J dropped 4 bases, with 14 bases sitting between them. The CDR3 sequence is CASSPTGMLTEAFF. Here the CDR3 DNA reads TGTGCCAGCAGCCCCACAGGGATGCTCACTGAAGCTTTCTTT.

As for this clone: Different DNA sequences within this sample yield the same CDR3. This chain links TRBV9 with TRBJ2-5; TRBD1 matches at 8 bases. With 2 bases clipped from V and 5 bases from J, the junction kept 5 bases outside the gene matches. This CDR3 region has 14 residues. The germline gives CDR1 SGDLS, CDR2 YYNGEE. The CDR3 spells CASSVTGVGETQYF. CDR3 coding DNA: TGTGCCAGCAGCGTGACAGGGGTAGGCGAGACCCAGTACTTC.

V and J are TRBV7-9 and TRBJ2-7, with 9 bases fitting TRBD2. Germline-derived CDR1 and CDR2 are SEHNR and FQNEAQ (reference sequence). The CDR3 is 16 residues long. V lost 5 bases and J lost 3; bases outside the gene matches: 11. CDR3 coding DNA: TGTGCCAGCAGCCGCGACGGGCTAGCGGGAATCTACGAGCAGTACTTC. Translation gives CASSRDGLAGIYEQYF. Full variable domain (remainder filled in from reference TRBV7-9 and TRBJ2-7): DTGVSQNPRHKITKRGQNVTFRCDPISEHNRLYWYRQTLGQGPEFLTYFQNEAQLEKSRLLSDRFSAERPKGSFSTLEIQRTEQGDSAMYLCASSRDGLAGIYEQYFGPGTRLTVT.

The chain combines TRBV6-6 with TRBJ2-7; 10 bases agree with TRBD2. Per germline, CDR1 MNHNY and CDR2 SVGAGI (reference sequence). Trimming cost V 2 bases and J 5 bases; bases outside gene matches: 6. The CDR3 contains 15 residues. The CDR3 protein is CASSYKREGRHEQYF. CDR3 in DNA: TGTGCCAGCAGTTACAAGCGGGAGGGCCGCCACGAGCAGTACTTC.

The chain employs TRBV2 and TRBJ1-1; D is uncertain. The CDR3 is 14 amino acids. Germline CDR1 and CDR2: SNHLY and FYNNEI. V was cut by 5 bases and J by 0 bases, with 10 bases left in between. This CDR3 reads CASSPQQMNTEAFF. The CDR3 DNA sequence: TGTGCCAGCAGTCCGCAACAGATGAACACTGAAGCTTTCTTT.

The chain carries TRBV5-4 and TRBJ1-6; 9 bases agree with TRBD1. This CDR3 is built from 16 residues. CDR1 SGHNT and CDR2 YYREEE come from the germline V gene (reference sequence). J gave up 8 bases and V 5 bases, and 11 bases lay outside the gene matches. DNA of the CDR3: TGTGCCAGCAGATTCCGGGGACAGGGTATTTATTCACCCCTCCACTTT. It specifies CASRFRGQGIYSPLHF.

This chain joins TRBV7-7 and TRBJ2-3, with TRBD2 identical over 7 bases. Germline trimming cut 5 bases from V and 6 bases from J; bases unmatched to any gene: 5. The CDR3 contains 13 residues. The V gene's germline CDR1 is SSHAT and CDR2 FNYEAQ (reference sequence). The chain's CDR3 is CASSRAGGDTQYF. The CDR3 DNA follows: TGTGCCAGCAGCCGGGCCGGGGGGGATACGCAGTATTTT.

This clone was detected only a few times. V gene TRBV18 combines with J gene TRBJ2-2; D remains ambiguous. This CDR3 has 15 amino acids. The V and J ends lost 3 bases and 4 bases respectively, with 12 bases between them. CDR1 KGHSH and CDR2 LQKENI come from the germline V gene. The CDR3 here is CASSPSQDGTGELFF. The DNA of the CDR3 is TGTGCCAGCTCACCGAGTCAGGATGGCACCGGGGAGCTGTTTTTT.